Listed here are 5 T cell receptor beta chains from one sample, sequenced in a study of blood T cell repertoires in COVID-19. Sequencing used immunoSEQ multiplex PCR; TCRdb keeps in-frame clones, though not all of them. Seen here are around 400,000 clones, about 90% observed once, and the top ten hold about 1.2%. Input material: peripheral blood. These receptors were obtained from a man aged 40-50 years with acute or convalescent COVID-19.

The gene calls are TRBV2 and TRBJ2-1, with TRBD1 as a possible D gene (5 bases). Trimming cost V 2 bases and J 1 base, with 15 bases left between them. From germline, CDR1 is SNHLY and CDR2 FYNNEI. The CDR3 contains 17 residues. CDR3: CASSETFDSKSYNEQFF. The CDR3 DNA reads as TGTGCCAGCAGTGAAACTTTTGACAGTAAATCCTACAATGAGCAGTTCTTC.

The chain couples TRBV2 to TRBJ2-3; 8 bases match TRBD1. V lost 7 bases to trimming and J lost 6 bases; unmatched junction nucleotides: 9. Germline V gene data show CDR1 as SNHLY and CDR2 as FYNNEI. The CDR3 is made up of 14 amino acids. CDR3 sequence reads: CASTADRERDTQYF. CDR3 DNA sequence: TGTGCCAGCACTGCGGACAGGGAAAGGGATACGCAGTATTTT.

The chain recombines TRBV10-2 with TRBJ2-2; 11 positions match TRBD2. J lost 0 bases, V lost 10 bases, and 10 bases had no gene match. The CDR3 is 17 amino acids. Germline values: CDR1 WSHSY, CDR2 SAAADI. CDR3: CAIGELAGVPNTGELFF. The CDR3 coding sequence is TGCGCCATCGGGGAACTAGCGGGAGTTCCGAACACCGGGGAGCTGTTTTTT.

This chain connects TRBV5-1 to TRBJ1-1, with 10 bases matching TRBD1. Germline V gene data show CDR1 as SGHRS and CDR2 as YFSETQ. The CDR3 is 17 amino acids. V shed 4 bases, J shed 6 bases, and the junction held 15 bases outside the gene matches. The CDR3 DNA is TGCGCCAGCAGCCAACGACAGGGGGCGGAGAGCCTGGCTGAAGCTTTCTTT. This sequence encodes CASSQRQGAESLAEAFF.

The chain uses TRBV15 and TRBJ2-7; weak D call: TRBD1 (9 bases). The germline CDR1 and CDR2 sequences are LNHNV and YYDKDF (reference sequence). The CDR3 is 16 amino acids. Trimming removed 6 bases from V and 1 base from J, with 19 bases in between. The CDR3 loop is CATSRQGGLGSYEQYF. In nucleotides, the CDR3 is TGTGCCACCAGTAGACAGGGGGGACTAGGATCCTACGAGCAGTACTTC. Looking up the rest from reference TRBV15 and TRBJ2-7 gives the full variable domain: DAMVIQNPRYQVTQFGKPVTLSCSQTLNHNVMYWYQQKSSQAPKLLFHYYDKDFNNEADTPDNFQSRRPNTSFCFLDIRSPGLGDTAMYLCATSRQGGLGSYEQYFGPGTRLTVT.